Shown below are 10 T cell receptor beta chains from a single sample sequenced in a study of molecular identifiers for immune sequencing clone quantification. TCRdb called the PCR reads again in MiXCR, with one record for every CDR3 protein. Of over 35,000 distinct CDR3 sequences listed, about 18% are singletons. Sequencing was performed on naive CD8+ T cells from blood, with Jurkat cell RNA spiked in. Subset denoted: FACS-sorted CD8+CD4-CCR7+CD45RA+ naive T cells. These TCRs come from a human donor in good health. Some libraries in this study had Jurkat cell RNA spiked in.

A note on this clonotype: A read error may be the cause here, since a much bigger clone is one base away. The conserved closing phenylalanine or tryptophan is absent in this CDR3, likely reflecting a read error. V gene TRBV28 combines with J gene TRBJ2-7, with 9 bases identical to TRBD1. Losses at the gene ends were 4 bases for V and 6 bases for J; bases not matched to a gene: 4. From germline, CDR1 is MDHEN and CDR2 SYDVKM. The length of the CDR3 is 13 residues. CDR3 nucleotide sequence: TGTGCCAGCAGTTCCACGACAGGGGGCGAGCAGTACCTC. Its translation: CASSSTTGGEQYL.

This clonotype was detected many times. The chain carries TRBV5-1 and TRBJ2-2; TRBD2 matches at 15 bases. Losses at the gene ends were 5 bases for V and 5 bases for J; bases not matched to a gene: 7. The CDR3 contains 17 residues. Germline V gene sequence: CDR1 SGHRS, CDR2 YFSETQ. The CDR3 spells CASSPQGLAGGTGELFF. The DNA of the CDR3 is TGCGCCAGCAGTCCCCAGGGACTAGCGGGAGGAACCGGGGAGCTGTTTTTT.

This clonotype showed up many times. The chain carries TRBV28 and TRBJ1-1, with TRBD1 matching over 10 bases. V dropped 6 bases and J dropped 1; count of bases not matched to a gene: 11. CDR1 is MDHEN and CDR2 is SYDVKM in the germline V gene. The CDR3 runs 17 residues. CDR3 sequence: CASSLPGTGEPNTEAFF. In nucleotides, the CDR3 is TGTGCCAGCAGCCTTCCCGGGACAGGGGAGCCGAACACTGAAGCTTTCTTT.

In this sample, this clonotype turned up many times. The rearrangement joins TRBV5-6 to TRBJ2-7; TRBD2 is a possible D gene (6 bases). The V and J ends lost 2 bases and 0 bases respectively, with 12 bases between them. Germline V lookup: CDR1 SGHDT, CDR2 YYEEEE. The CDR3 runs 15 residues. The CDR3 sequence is CASSFGGMGSYEQYF. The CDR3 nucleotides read TGTGCCAGCAGCTTCGGCGGGATGGGCTCCTACGAGCAGTACTTC.

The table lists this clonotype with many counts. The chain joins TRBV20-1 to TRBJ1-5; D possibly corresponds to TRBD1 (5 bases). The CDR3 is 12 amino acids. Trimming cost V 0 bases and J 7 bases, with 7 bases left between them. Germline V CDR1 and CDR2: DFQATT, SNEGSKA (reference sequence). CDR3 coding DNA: TGCAGTGCTAGAGATCGGGGGCAGCCCCAGCATTTT. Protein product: CSARDRGQPQHF.

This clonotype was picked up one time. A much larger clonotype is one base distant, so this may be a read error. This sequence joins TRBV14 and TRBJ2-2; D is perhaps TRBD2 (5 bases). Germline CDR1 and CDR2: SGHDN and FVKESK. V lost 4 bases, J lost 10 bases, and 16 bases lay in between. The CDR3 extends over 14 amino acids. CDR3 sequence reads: CASSPGRGFEELFF. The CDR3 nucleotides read TGTGCCAGCAGCCCGGGGAGAGGTTTCGAGGAGCTGTTTTTT.

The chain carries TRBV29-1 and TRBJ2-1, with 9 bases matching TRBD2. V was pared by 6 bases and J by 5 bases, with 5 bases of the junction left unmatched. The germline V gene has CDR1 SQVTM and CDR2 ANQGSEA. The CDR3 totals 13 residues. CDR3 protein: CSVPGTSNNEQFF. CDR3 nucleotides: TGCAGCGTCCCCGGGACTAGCAACAATGAGCAGTTCTTC.

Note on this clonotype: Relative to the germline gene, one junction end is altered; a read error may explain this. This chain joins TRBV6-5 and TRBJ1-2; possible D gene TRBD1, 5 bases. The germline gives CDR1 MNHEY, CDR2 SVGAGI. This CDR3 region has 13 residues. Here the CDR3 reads CVSSSGDLGGYTF. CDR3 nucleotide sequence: TGTGTCAGCAGCTCCGGGGACCTCGGGGGCTACACCTTC.

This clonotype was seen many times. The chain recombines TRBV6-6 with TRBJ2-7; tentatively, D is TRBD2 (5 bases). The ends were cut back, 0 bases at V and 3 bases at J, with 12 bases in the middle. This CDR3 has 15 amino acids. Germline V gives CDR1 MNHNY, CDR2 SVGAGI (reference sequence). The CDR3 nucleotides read TGTGCCAGCAGTTACTCGCCGGGGAGTCTCTACGAGCAGTACTTC. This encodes CASSYSPGSLYEQYF.

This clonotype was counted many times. CDR3 sequence reads: CASSLIGGRADTQYF. CDR3 DNA sequence: TGTGCCAGCAGCTTAATAGGGGGGCGGGCAGATACGCAGTATTTT. The rearrangement uses TRBV7-3 and TRBJ2-3; the D call may be TRBD1 or TRBD2 (6 bases each). Trimming shortened V by 1 base and J by 4 bases, and 12 bases separated the two germline ends. CDR3 length: 15 residues. CDR1 is SGHTA, CDR2 FQGTGA, per germline.